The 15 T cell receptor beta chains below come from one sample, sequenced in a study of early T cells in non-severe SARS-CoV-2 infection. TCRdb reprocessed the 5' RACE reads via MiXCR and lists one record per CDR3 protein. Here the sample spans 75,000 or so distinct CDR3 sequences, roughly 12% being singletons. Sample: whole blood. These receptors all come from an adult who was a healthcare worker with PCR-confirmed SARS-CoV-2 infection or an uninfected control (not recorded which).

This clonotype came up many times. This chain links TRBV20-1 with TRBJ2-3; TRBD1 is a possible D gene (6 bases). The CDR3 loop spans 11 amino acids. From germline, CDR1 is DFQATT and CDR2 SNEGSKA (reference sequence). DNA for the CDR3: TGCAGCTCGGGACACACAGATACGCAGTATTTT. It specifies CSSGHTDTQYF.

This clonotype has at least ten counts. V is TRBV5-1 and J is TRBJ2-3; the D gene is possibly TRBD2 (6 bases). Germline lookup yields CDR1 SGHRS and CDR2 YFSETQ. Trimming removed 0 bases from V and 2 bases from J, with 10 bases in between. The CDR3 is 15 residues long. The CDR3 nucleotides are TGCGCCAGCAGCTTGGGCGGGGCATACACAGATACGCAGTATTTT. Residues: CASSLGGAYTDTQYF.

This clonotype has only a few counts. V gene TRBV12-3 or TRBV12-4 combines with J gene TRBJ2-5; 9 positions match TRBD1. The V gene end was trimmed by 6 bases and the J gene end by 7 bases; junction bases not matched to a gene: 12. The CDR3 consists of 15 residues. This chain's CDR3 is CASSIGQGPPGTQYF. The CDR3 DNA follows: TGTGCCAGCAGCATAGGACAGGGGCCTCCGGGGACCCAGTACTTC.

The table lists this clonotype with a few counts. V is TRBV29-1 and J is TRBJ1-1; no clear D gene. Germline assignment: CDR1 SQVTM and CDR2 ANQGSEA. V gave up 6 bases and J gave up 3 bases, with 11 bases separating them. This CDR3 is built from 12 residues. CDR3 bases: TGCAGCGTGGCTGATCGTCACACTGAAGCTTTCTTT. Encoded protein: CSVADRHTEAFF. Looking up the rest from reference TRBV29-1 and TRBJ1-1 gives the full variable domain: SAVISQKPSRDICQRGTSLTIQCQVDSQVTMMFWYRQQPGQSLTLIATANQGSEATYESGFVIDKFPISRPNLTFSTLTVSNMSPEDSSIYLCSVADRHTEAFFGQGTRLTVV.

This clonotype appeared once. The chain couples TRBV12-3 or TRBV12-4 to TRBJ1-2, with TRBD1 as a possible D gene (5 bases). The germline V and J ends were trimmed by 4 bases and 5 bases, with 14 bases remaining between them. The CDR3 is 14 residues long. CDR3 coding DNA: TGTGCCAGCAGTTCCCGGGACTTAGGGTATGGCTACACCTTC. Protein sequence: CASSSRDLGYGYTF.

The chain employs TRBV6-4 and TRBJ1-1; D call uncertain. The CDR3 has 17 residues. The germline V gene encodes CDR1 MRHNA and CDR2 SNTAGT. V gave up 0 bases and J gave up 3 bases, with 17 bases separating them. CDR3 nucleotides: TGTGCCAGCAGTGACTCGAGTCGCTGGAAATTATACACTGAAGCTTTCTTT. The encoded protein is CASSDSSRWKLYTEAFF.

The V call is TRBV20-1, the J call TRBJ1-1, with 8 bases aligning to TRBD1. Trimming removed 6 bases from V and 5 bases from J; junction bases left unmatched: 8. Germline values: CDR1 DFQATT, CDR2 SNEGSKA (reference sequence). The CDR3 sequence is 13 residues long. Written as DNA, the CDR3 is TGCAGTGCGGTACAGGGGGGAGGGACTGAAGCTTTCTTT. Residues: CSAVQGGGTEAFF.

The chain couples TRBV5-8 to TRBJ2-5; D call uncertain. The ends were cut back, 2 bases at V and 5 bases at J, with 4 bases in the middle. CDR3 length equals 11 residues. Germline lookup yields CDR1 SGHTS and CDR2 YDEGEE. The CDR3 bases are TGTGCCAGCAGCTTTCGGGAGACCCAGTACTTC. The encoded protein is CASSFRETQYF. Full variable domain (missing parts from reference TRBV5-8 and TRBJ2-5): EAGVTQSPTHLIKTRGQQATLRCSPISGHTSVYWYQQALGLGLQFLLWYDEGEERNRGNFPPRFSGRQFPNYSSELNVNALELEDSALYLCASSFRETQYFGPGTRLLVL.

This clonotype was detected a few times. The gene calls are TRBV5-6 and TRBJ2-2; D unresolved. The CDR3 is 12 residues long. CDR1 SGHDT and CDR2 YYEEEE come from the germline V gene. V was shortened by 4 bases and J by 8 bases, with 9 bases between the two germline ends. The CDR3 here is CASSRLTGELFF. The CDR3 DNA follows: TGTGCCAGCAGCCGTCTCACTGGGGAGCTGTTTTTT.

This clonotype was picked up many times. The CDR3 bases are TGCGCCAGCAGCTTATCCAGGGAACTATCTAGCACAGATACGCAGTATTTT. This gives the protein CASSLSRELSSTDTQYF. The rearrangement joins TRBV5-1 to TRBJ2-3; D may be TRBD1 (5 bases). The length of the CDR3 is 17 residues. CDR1 is SGHRS, CDR2 YFSETQ, per germline. With 2 bases removed from V and 0 bases from J, the gap between germline ends came to 16 bases. The full variable domain, its missing parts supplied by reference TRBV5-1 and TRBJ2-3, is KAGVTQTPRYLIKTRGQQVTLSCSPISGHRSVSWYQQTPGQGLQFLFEYFSETQRNKGNFPGRFSGRQFSNSRSEMNVSTLELGDSALYLCASSLSRELSSTDTQYFGPGTRLTVL.

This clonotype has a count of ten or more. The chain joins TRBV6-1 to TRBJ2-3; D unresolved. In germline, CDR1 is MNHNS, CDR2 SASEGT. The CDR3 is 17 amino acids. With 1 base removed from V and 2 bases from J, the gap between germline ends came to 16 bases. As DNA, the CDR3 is TGTGCCAGCAGTGAAGATTGGGTGGGATTGGCCACAGATACGCAGTATTTT. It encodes CASSEDWVGLATDTQYF.

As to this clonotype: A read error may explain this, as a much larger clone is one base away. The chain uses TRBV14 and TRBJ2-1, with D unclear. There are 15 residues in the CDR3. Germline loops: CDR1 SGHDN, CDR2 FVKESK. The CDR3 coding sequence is TGTGCCATCAGCCAAGCTCCTGTGTCCACGCGCGAGCAGTTCTTC. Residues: CAISQAPVSTREQFF.

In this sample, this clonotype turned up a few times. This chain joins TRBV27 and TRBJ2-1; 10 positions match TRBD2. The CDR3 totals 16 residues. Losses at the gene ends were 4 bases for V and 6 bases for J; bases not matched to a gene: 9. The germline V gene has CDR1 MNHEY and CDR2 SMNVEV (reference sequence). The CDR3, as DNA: TGTGCCAGCAGTTGGTTAGGTAGCGGGGGGCTCAATGAGCAGTTCTTC. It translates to CASSWLGSGGLNEQFF.

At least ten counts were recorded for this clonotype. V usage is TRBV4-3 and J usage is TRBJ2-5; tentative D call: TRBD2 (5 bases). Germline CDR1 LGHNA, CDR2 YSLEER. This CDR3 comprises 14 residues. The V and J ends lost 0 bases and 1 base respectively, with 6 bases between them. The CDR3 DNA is TGCGCCAGCAGCCAAGATCGGGGCCAAGAGACCCAGTACTTC. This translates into CASSQDRGQETQYF.

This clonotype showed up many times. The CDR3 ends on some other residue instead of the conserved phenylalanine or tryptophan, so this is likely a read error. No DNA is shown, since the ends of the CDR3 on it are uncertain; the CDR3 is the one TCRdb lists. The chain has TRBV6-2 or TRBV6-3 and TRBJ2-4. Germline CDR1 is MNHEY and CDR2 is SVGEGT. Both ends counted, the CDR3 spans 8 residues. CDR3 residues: CASSPTVL.